The 29 T cell receptor beta chains in this list originate from one sample, sequenced in a study of T cells expressing NK-cell markers. TCRdb re-called the 5' RACE reads, yielding one record per CDR3 amino acid sequence without DNA. Its table lists some 110,000 distinct CDR3 sequences. The specimen was blood T cells: a sorted CD56 or NKG2C T cell subset, CD4+ or CD8+ T cells, or bulk PBMC T cells (not recorded which). These receptors were collected from a woman between 18 and 75 years old in good health.

V is TRBV30 and J is TRBJ2-7; as DNA is missing, the TRBD2 call by TCRdb cannot be tested. Germline V gene data show CDR1 as GTSNPN and CDR2 as SVGIG (reference sequence). The CDR3 has 14 residues. CDR3 in amino acids: CAWSWEGGNYEQYF.

The chain carries TRBV9 and TRBJ1-1; TCRdb indicates TRBD1, and absent DNA this call remains unverified. The germline CDR1 and CDR2 sequences are SGDLS and YYNGEE. The CDR3 has 12 residues. This CDR3 is CASSMGDSEAFF.

This rearrangement joins TRBV7-9 to TRBJ2-2; TCRdb names TRBD2, which stays unverified in the absence of DNA. The CDR3 sequence is 16 residues long. Germline V gene data show CDR1 as SEHNR and CDR2 as FQNEAQ (reference sequence). The CDR3 sequence: CASSLTSGLIAGELFF.

V usage is TRBV7-3 and J usage is TRBJ2-3; without DNA, the TCRdb call of TRBD1 cannot be checked. The CDR3 consists of 13 residues. The germline V gene encodes CDR1 SGHTA and CDR2 FQGTGA. The CDR3 reads CASNRGSTDTQYF.

This rearrangement joins TRBV5-1 to TRBJ2-1. This CDR3 comprises 13 residues. In germline, CDR1 is SGHRS, CDR2 YFSETQ. The CDR3 protein is CASSSGRDNEQFF.

V is TRBV12-3 or TRBV12-4 and J is TRBJ1-6; TCRdb's D gene call, TRBD1, goes unchecked for lack of DNA. The CDR3 contains 14 residues. This chain's CDR3 is CASSPGTGHSPLHF.

CDR3 amino acids: CASSPGRITDTQYF. J is TRBJ2-3 and V is TRBV18; TCRdb outputs TRBD2, but without DNA this stays unchecked. The germline V gene has CDR1 KGHSH and CDR2 LQKENI. The CDR3 is 14 residues long.

The chain combines TRBV7-9 with TRBJ2-3; checking the TCRdb D call of TRBD1 is not possible without DNA. Germline V gene sequence: CDR1 SEHNR, CDR2 FQNEAQ (reference sequence). The length of the CDR3 is 13 residues. CDR3 in amino acids: CASSLVGADTQYF.

The V and J genes are TRBV11-2 and TRBJ2-5; checking the TCRdb D call of TRBD2 is not possible without DNA. CDR1 is SGHAT, CDR2 FQNNGV, per germline. This CDR3 has 12 residues. This chain's CDR3 is CAISGLEGTQYF.

The CDR3 sequence is CASSLSDPVSYNEQFF. The rearrangement links TRBV27 to TRBJ2-1. The CDR3 spans 16 residues. The germline CDR1 and CDR2 sequences are MNHEY and SMNVEV (reference sequence).

The CDR3 sequence is CATSARDRGSQETQYF. The genes are TRBV24-1 and TRBJ2-5; TCRdb selects TRBD1, and the lack of DNA leaves this call unchecked. Germline CDR1 is KGHDR and CDR2 is SFDVKD. This CDR3 has 16 amino acids.

The chain uses TRBV4-2 and TRBJ2-7. Germline CDR1 and CDR2: LGHNA and YNFKEQ. The CDR3 length is 16 residues. The CDR3 spells CASSPDPSGTPYEQYF.

The rearrangement links TRBV6-2 or TRBV6-3 to TRBJ1-2. Germline lookup yields CDR1 MNHEY and CDR2 SVGEGT. This CDR3 is built from 13 residues. CDR3 protein: CASSPRDEYGYTF.

The CDR3 loop is CASSPHQADTQYF. This rearrangement joins TRBV7-3 to TRBJ2-3. The V gene's germline CDR1 is SGHTA and CDR2 FQGTGA. The CDR3 covers 13 residues.

The chain carries TRBV12-3 or TRBV12-4 and TRBJ2-1; the D call of TRBD2 rests on TCRdb alone, since no DNA is present to check it. CDR3 length: 16 residues. This CDR3 is CASSEPPGTPYNEQFF.

Here the CDR3 reads CSVDGLAGGPGYNEQFF. The V gene is TRBV29-1, the J gene TRBJ2-1; TCRdb's D gene call, TRBD2, goes unchecked for lack of DNA. The CDR3 consists of 17 residues. Germline V lookup: CDR1 SQVTM, CDR2 ANQGSEA.

This chain joins TRBV5-6 and TRBJ1-1. The CDR3 totals 13 residues. Germline loops: CDR1 SGHDT, CDR2 YYEEEE. CDR3 in amino acids: CASSLGANTEAFF.

The chain is built from TRBV2 and TRBJ2-1. The CDR3 is 17 amino acids. Germline V CDR1 and CDR2: SNHLY, FYNNEI. The CDR3 sequence: CASSEIVWGKAYNEQFF.

V gene TRBV29-1 combines with J gene TRBJ2-5; TCRdb's D gene call, TRBD2, goes unchecked for lack of DNA. This CDR3 contains 12 residues. The germline V gene encodes CDR1 SQVTM and CDR2 ANQGSEA. CDR3 loop: CSGGLAGQTQYF.

V and J are TRBV7-9 and TRBJ1-5. Per germline, CDR1 SEHNR and CDR2 FQNEAQ (reference sequence). The CDR3 runs to 17 residues. The CDR3 spells CASSLWPSGEGGQPQHF.

The chain carries TRBV6-1 and TRBJ1-2; lacking DNA, the TRBD1 call made by TCRdb goes unchecked. The CDR3 extends over 15 amino acids. Germline V gene data show CDR1 as MNHNS and CDR2 as SASEGT. This CDR3 reads CASSKGDRAGYGYTF.

This sequence joins TRBV9 and TRBJ1-1. CDR3 length: 13 amino acids. Germline CDR1 SGDLS, CDR2 YYNGEE. CDR3 protein: CASSVDRNTEAFF.

V and J are TRBV7-9 and TRBJ2-7. CDR3 size: 13 residues. Germline loops: CDR1 SEHNR, CDR2 FQNEAQ (reference sequence). CDR3 sequence reads: CASTPRGSYEQYF.

The chain has TRBV6-1 and TRBJ2-1; TCRdb names TRBD2, which stays unverified in the absence of DNA. This CDR3 spans 14 amino acids. Germline loops: CDR1 MNHNS, CDR2 SASEGT. CDR3 in amino acids: CASRNPSDYNEQFF.

The chain uses TRBV20-1 and TRBJ2-5; without DNA, the TCRdb call of TRBD2 cannot be checked. Looked up from germline, CDR1 is DFQATT and CDR2 is SNEGSKA (reference sequence). CDR3 size: 13 residues. The CDR3 is CSARDPALREPYF.

The V and J genes are TRBV29-1 and TRBJ2-7; the TRBD1 assignment by TCRdb is unverifiable without DNA. This CDR3 spans 12 amino acids. Germline assignment: CDR1 SQVTM and CDR2 ANQGSEA. This CDR3 is CSVGDSSYEQYF.

The rearrangement links TRBV15 to TRBJ1-1; TCRdb designates TRBD1, a call that cannot be tested without DNA. Germline CDR1 reads LNHNV; CDR2 reads YYDKDF (reference sequence). This CDR3 spans 13 amino acids. The CDR3 sequence is CATRRDRGAEAFF. Using reference TRBV15 and TRBJ1-1 for the parts outside the CDR3, the full variable domain is DAMVIQNPRYQVTQFGKPVTLSCSQTLNHNVMYWYQQKSSQAPKLLFHYYDKDFNNEADTPDNFQSRRPNTSFCFLDIRSPGLGDTAMYLCATRRDRGAEAFFGQGTRLTVV.

J is TRBJ2-1 and V is TRBV6-5; the TCRdb D gene call, TRBD1, has no DNA to confirm it. Germline V lookup: CDR1 MNHEY, CDR2 SVGAGI. The CDR3 covers 14 residues. CDR3 residues: CASSLGQEGIEQFF.

The chain has TRBV14 and TRBJ2-5; with no DNA, the TCRdb D assignment of TRBD1 cannot be verified. The CDR3 consists of 14 residues. Per the germline V gene, CDR1 is SGHDN and CDR2 is FVKESK. The CDR3 here is CASSKPSLWETQYF. The variable domain in full, completed from reference TRBV14 and TRBJ2-5, reads EAGVTQFPSHSVIEKGQTVTLRCDPISGHDNLYWYRRVMGKEIKFLLHFVKESKQDESGMPNNRFLAERTGGTYSTLKVQPAELEDSGVYFCASSKPSLWETQYFGPGTRLLVL.